This T cell receptor (beta chain) was captured by sequencing in a study of T cells in localized non-small cell lung cancer. Some clones are missing from TCRdb's copy, which holds only in-frame ones; the method was immunoSEQ multiplex PCR. Among about 46,000 clones listed, around 81% were seen once. The germline V gene encodes CDR1 SGHRS and CDR2 YFSETQ. This CDR3 has 14 residues. V was cut by 0 bases and J by 0 bases, with 7 bases left in between. Overall study findings and caveats: In adjacent lung appeared a median around 56 of the top 100 tumor clones. Longer overall survival was linked to higher blood T cell density. Only one tumor region went through sequencing, so heterogeneity may still be there.

On this clone itself: Its antigen is unidentified.

Sequenced material: peripheral blood mononuclear cells, taken before any cancer treatment. The chain combines TRBV5-1 with TRBJ2-7; no clear D gene. The TCR was taken from a man aged 40-75 years with stage III lung adenocarcinoma. CDR3 coding DNA: TGCGCCAGCAGCTTGGCCGTGGGCTCCTACGAGCAGTACTTC. The encoded protein is CASSLAVGSYEQYF.